This TCR beta chain was profiled in a study of T cell clones after liver transplantation. The CDR3 runs 13 residues. The germline V gene encodes CDR1 MDHEN and CDR2 SYDVKM. V was clipped by 1 base and J by 7 bases, with 8 bases between them. Sequenced by immunoSEQ multiplex PCR; TCRdb stores in-frame clones only, minus some. The table lists just over 60,000 clones, over 55% of them singletons. The rearrangement joins TRBV28 to TRBJ1-5, with a weak D call TRBD1 (5 bases). The receptor's source is a human donor who received a liver transplant. The starting material was CD4+ T cells from blood, obtained before liver transplant. The CDR3 DNA sequence: TGTGCCAGCAGTTTATCCAGGGTACAGCCCCAGCATTTT. Protein: CASSLSRVQPQHF.